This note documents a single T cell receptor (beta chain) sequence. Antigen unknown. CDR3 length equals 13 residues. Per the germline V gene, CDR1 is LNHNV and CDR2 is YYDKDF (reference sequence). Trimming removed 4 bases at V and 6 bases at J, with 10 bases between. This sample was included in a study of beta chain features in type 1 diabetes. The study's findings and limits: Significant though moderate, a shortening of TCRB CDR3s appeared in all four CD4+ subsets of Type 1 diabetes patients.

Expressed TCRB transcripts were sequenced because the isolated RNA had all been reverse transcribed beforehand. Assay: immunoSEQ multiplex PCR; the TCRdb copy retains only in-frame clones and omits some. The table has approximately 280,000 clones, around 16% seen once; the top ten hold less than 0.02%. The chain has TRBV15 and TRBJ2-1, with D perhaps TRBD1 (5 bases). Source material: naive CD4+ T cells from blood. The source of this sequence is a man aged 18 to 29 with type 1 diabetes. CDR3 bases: TGTGCCACCAGCATTCCAGGGCTCAATGAGCAGTTCTTC. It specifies CATSIPGLNEQFF.